Reported below is one T cell receptor (beta chain). Its antigen is not known. The CDR3 spans 14 residues. The germline gives CDR1 SGHNT, CDR2 YYREEE (reference sequence). The junction had 6 bases not matched to a gene; V was cut back by 5 bases and J by 6 bases. This record belongs to a study of cytomegalovirus exposure and HLA in healthy donors. Study-wide points: CMV antigen specificity of a few CMV-associated chains was confirmed in vitro.

Repertoires were generated with immunoSEQ multiplex PCR, while TCRdb's copy carries only in-frame clones and drops some. The sample shows 130,000 to 150,000 clones, approximately 91% of them seen only once. This chain uses TRBV5-4 with TRBJ1-1, with 11 bases that match TRBD1. The sample was PBMCs. The clonotype comes from a man between 18 and 29 years old in good health and CMV-seronegative. CDR3 bases: TGTGCCAGCAGGGGGGGACAGGGGGTTGCTGAAGCTTTCTTT. Amino acids: CASRGGQGVAEAFF. Variable domain in full (rest from reference TRBV5-4 and TRBJ1-1): ETGVTQSPTHLIKTRGQQVTLRCSSQSGHNTVSWYQQALGQGPQFIFQYYREEENGRGNFPPRFSGLQFPNYSSELNVNALELDDSALYLCASRGGQGVAEAFFGQGTRLTVV.